The next 29 T cell receptor beta chains were all read from a single sample in a study of post-analysis software for immune sequencing data. Which antigens these TCRs recognize remains unknown. cDNA libraries of TCR beta carried unique molecular identifiers. TCRdb itself ran the PCR reads through MiXCR, one entry per CDR3 protein. Of hundreds of thousands of distinct CDR3 sequences in the sample, around 47% were seen once. Study conclusions and caveats: Comparison of patients with controls showed a handful of TRBV segments more frequent in patients, TRBV5-6, TRBV5-1 and TRBV20-1 among them.

Sequenced material: blood. The origin of the receptors is a girl aged 5-17 years with multiple sclerosis.

This clonotype has a handful of counts. V and J are TRBV5-6 and TRBJ2-7, with TRBD1 matching 10 bases. From germline, CDR1 is SGHDT and CDR2 YYEEEE. Trimming cost V 10 bases and J 9 bases; bases outside gene matches: 7. This CDR3 is 11 amino acids long. The CDR3 bases are TGTGCCGGCCTATGGGACAGGGGGCAGTACTTC. Protein: CAGLWDRGQYF.

The rearrangement joins TRBV20-1 to TRBJ2-1, with TRBD2 identical over 8 bases. The germline CDR1 and CDR2 sequences are DFQATT and SNEGSKA (reference sequence). CDR3 size: 14 residues. V lost 3 bases and J lost 8; bases outside the gene matches: 9. Written as DNA, the CDR3 is TGCAGTGCTAGTAGTAGCGGGGCGGGGGATGAGCAGTTCTTC. This translates into CSASSSGAGDEQFF.

Regarding this clonotype: A junction end diverges from the germline sequence, so it may reflect a read error. V is TRBV5-1 and J is TRBJ1-5; possible D gene TRBD1, 5 bases. The germline V gene encodes CDR1 SGHRS and CDR2 YFSETQ. The CDR3 has 15 amino acids. The CDR3 loop reads CAGSLGGVGNQPQHF. CDR3 DNA: TGCGCCGGCAGCTTGGGGGGGGTGGGGAATCAGCCCCAGCATTTT. Supplemented by reference TRBV5-1 and TRBJ1-5, the full variable domain reads KAGVTQTPRYLIKTRGQQVTLSCSPISGHRSVSWYQQTPGQGLQFLFEYFSETQRNKGNFPGRFSGRQFSNSRSEMNVSTLELGDSALYLCAGSLGGVGNQPQHFGDGTRLSIL.

This clonotype was detected only a few times. The V and J genes are TRBV7-3 and TRBJ1-2; D might be TRBD1 (5 bases). The ends were cut back, 2 bases at V and 6 bases at J, with 13 bases in the middle. Germline V lookup: CDR1 SGHTA, CDR2 FQGTGA. This CDR3 has 14 amino acids. In DNA, the CDR3 is TGTGCCAGCAGCTTATACGGCAGGGAGGATGGCTACACCTTC. It yields the protein CASSLYGREDGYTF.

The chain is built from TRBV20-1 and TRBJ2-5, with D possibly matching TRBD1 (5 bases). Per germline, CDR1 DFQATT and CDR2 SNEGSKA (reference sequence). The germline V and J ends were trimmed by 5 bases and 5 bases, with 15 bases remaining between them. CDR3 size: 13 residues. The CDR3 here is CSAPTGARETQYF. The CDR3 nucleotides read TGCAGTGCTCCAACTGGGGCTCGCGAGACCCAGTACTTC.

This clonotype was found many times. The genes are TRBV29-1 and TRBJ2-4; 9 positions agree with TRBD1. Germline V lookup: CDR1 SQVTM, CDR2 ANQGSEA. There are 16 residues in the CDR3. V was clipped by 4 bases and J by 3 bases; unmatched bases: 10. CDR3 nucleotides: TGCAGCGTTGGAAGGACAGGGGAGGGGGACAAAAACATTCAGTACTTC. This gives the protein CSVGRTGEGDKNIQYF.

The V and J genes are TRBV7-8 and TRBJ2-7, with 13 bases lining up with TRBD2. The junction had 9 bases not matched to a gene; V was cut back by 5 bases and J by 5 bases. Germline V CDR1 and CDR2: SGHVS, FQNEAQ. CDR3 length: 16 amino acids. In DNA form, the CDR3 reads TGTGCCAGCAGCCCCCCTCGGACTAGCGGGAGAGACGAGCAGTACTTC. Amino acid sequence: CASSPPRTSGRDEQYF.

This clonotype has only a few counts. The chain joins TRBV20-1 to TRBJ2-7, with D hard to call. Germline-derived CDR1 and CDR2 are DFQATT and SNEGSKA (reference sequence). Deletions cut 0 bases from V and 0 bases from J, with 6 bases between. There are 13 residues in the CDR3. This CDR3 is CSAREERSYEQYF. DNA for the CDR3: TGCAGTGCTAGAGAGGAGCGCTCCTACGAGCAGTACTTC.

The chain combines TRBV10-2 with TRBJ2-1, with a possible D match to TRBD2 (5 bases). V gave up 10 bases and J gave up 2 bases, with 18 bases separating them. Germline V lookup: CDR1 WSHSY, CDR2 SAAADI. The CDR3 contains 15 residues. CDR3 DNA sequence: TGCGCCACCATAGAAGGAGGCGGTGCCTACAATGAGCAGTTCTTC. It yields the protein CATIEGGGAYNEQFF.

The J gene is TRBJ2-5, the V gene TRBV18; D is possibly TRBD1 (6 bases). With 7 bases removed from V and 0 bases from J, the gap between germline ends came to 12 bases. Germline-derived CDR1 and CDR2 are KGHSH and LQKENI. The CDR3 is 14 residues long. CDR3 DNA sequence: TGTGCCAGCTTAGGACAGTTATACCAAGAGACCCAGTACTTC. Protein: CASLGQLYQETQYF.

V usage is TRBV7-2 and J usage is TRBJ2-3; maybe TRBD1 (7 bases). The V and J ends lost 11 bases and 4 bases respectively, with 22 bases between them. CDR1 is SGHTA, CDR2 FQGNSA, per germline. The CDR3 is made up of 15 amino acids. The CDR3 here is CAVSQGGSGPDTQYF. For the CDR3, the DNA is TGTGCCGTATCCCAGGGGGGTTCCGGGCCAGATACGCAGTATTTT.

This clonotype was found a few times. The chain recombines TRBV27 with TRBJ1-1; D is unclear. Germline values: CDR1 MNHEY, CDR2 SMNVEV (reference sequence). CDR3 length: 15 residues. The V end lost 0 bases, the J end lost 4 bases, and 12 bases lay between the germline ends. Written as DNA, the CDR3 is TGTGCCAGCAGTTTATCAAAGGGCAGAGGCACTGAAGCTTTCTTT. Its protein product is CASSLSKGRGTEAFF.

V usage is TRBV9 and J usage is TRBJ2-1; 9 bases line up with TRBD1. Germline V gene lookup returns CDR1 SGDLS and CDR2 YYNGEE. J was trimmed by 10 bases and V by 3 bases; bases with no gene match: 8. The length of the CDR3 is 14 residues. The CDR3 DNA follows: TGTGCCAGCAGCGCCCATCGACAGGGGGGAGAGCAGTTCTTC. This translates into CASSAHRQGGEQFF.

This chain links TRBV7-2 with TRBJ2-7, with a possible D match to TRBD2 (5 bases). The CDR3 has 15 residues. The V end was cut by 1 base, the J end by 0 bases, with 10 bases between. CDR1 SGHTA and CDR2 FQGNSA come from the germline V gene. The CDR3 DNA sequence: TGTGCCAGCAGCTTAGAAGCGGTGAGCTCCTACGAGCAGTACTTC. Translated, it gives CASSLEAVSSYEQYF.

The J gene is TRBJ1-6, the V gene TRBV5-1; a weak D match, TRBD1 (6 bases). The V end lost 0 bases, the J end lost 6 bases, and 10 bases lay between the germline ends. This CDR3 contains 15 residues. Per the germline V gene, CDR1 is SGHRS and CDR2 is YFSETQ. The CDR3 loop reads CASSLEGGGNSPLHF. Written as DNA, the CDR3 is TGCGCCAGCAGCTTGGAGGGGGGCGGTAATTCACCCCTCCACTTT.

The CDR3 DNA reads as TGCGCCAGCAGCCAAGATAAGGACAGGAAGAACACTGAAGCTTTCTTT. Translation: CASSQDKDRKNTEAFF. The chain combines TRBV4-1 with TRBJ1-1, with 7 bases fitting TRBD1. From germline, CDR1 is MGHRA and CDR2 YSYEKL. This CDR3 contains 16 residues. The ends lost 0 bases at V and 1 base at J; junction bases unmatched: 5.

This clonotype was seen just once. The chain joins TRBV12-3 or TRBV12-4 to TRBJ1-5; 8 positions match TRBD1. Losses at the gene ends were 2 bases for V and 9 bases for J; bases not matched to a gene: 6. The CDR3 is 14 amino acids. The CDR3 coding sequence is TGTGCCAGCAGTTTATTGGACAGGGTAGGGCCCCAGCATTTT. It codes for CASSLLDRVGPQHF.

This clonotype was found a few times. The CDR3 protein is CASSLDGIYEQYF. The CDR3 nucleotides read TGCGCCAGCAGCTTGGACGGGATTTACGAGCAGTACTTC. The chain links TRBV5-1 to TRBJ2-7, with a tentative D call TRBD2 (5 bases). CDR3 length: 13 amino acids. CDR1 and CDR2 (germline): SGHRS, YFSETQ. V was pared by 0 bases and J by 4 bases, with 8 bases between.

This clonotype turned up a few times. The gene calls are TRBV7-2 and TRBJ1-2; D call uncertain. This CDR3 contains 14 residues. With 4 bases removed from V and 1 base from J, the gap between germline ends came to 10 bases. The germline V gene has CDR1 SGHTA and CDR2 FQGNSA. The CDR3, as DNA: TGTGCCAGCAGCTCACTGGACCTTAACTATGGCTACACCTTC. This gives the protein CASSSLDLNYGYTF.

The J gene is TRBJ2-3, the V gene TRBV9; the match to TRBD2 covers 10 bases. The CDR3 length is 15 residues. Germline assignment: CDR1 SGDLS and CDR2 YYNGEE. J gave up 4 bases and V 5 bases, and 7 bases lay outside the gene matches. The DNA of the CDR3 is TGTGCCAGCAGTTCCCGACTAGCGGGCGCAGATACGCAGTATTTT. This codes for CASSSRLAGADTQYF.

This clonotype was found a few times. The chain links TRBV7-9 to TRBJ2-5, with 9 bases fitting TRBD2. V shed 5 bases, J shed 2 bases, and the junction held 9 bases outside the gene matches. Germline assignment: CDR1 SEHNR and CDR2 FQNEAQ (reference sequence). This CDR3 is built from 16 residues. The CDR3 is CASSPTRLAVQETQYF. The CDR3 coding sequence is TGTGCCAGCAGCCCGACGAGACTAGCGGTTCAAGAGACCCAGTACTTC.

This clonotype was seen only a few times. This sequence joins TRBV5-1 and TRBJ2-7; tentative D call: TRBD1 (5 bases). The germline V and J ends were trimmed by 7 bases and 2 bases, with 13 bases remaining between them. Germline CDR1 reads SGHRS; CDR2 reads YFSETQ. The CDR3 totals 13 residues. CDR3 in DNA: TGCGCCAGCTGGGGCGACCCCCCCTACGAGCAGTACTTC. It encodes CASWGDPPYEQYF. The whole variable domain, remainder taken from reference TRBV5-1 and TRBJ2-7, is KAGVTQTPRYLIKTRGQQVTLSCSPISGHRSVSWYQQTPGQGLQFLFEYFSETQRNKGNFPGRFSGRQFSNSRSEMNVSTLELGDSALYLCASWGDPPYEQYFGPGTRLTVT.

The chain uses TRBV3-1 and TRBJ2-7, with TRBD2 as a possible D gene (6 bases). Deletions cut 5 bases from V and 1 base from J, with 12 bases between. CDR1 is LGHDT, CDR2 YNNKEL, per germline (reference sequence). The CDR3 is made up of 14 amino acids. The CDR3 DNA is TGTGCCAGCAGCGATAGCGGAGATTCCTACGAGCAGTACTTC. It specifies CASSDSGDSYEQYF.

V gene TRBV12-3 or TRBV12-4 combines with J gene TRBJ2-7, with TRBD2 matching 7 bases. The CDR3 has 12 amino acids. J lost 6 bases, V lost 7 bases, and 6 bases had no gene match. The CDR3 nucleotides read TGTGCCAGCAAAGGGGAGGGGCGCGAGCAGTACTTC. This gives the protein CASKGEGREQYF.

V and J are TRBV12-3 or TRBV12-4 and TRBJ1-2; D possibly corresponds to TRBD1 (6 bases). Trimming pared 6 bases from V and 6 bases from J, leaving 20 bases between. The CDR3 length is 15 residues. This CDR3 is CASRPSDRASHGYTF. The CDR3 nucleotides are TGTGCCAGCAGGCCGTCGGACAGAGCTAGCCATGGCTACACCTTC.

The chain recombines TRBV12-3 or TRBV12-4 with TRBJ1-1; D unclear. The V and J ends lost 3 bases and 4 bases respectively, with 6 bases between them. CDR3 size: 12 residues. CDR3 sequence (DNA): TGTGCCAGCAGTTTGAAGGGCACTGAAGCTTTCTTT. Encoded protein: CASSLKGTEAFF.

The rearrangement uses TRBV7-2 and TRBJ1-3, with 7 bases that match TRBD1. Germline V gene sequence: CDR1 SGHTA, CDR2 FQGNSA. The CDR3 totals 17 residues. V was clipped by 5 bases and J by 0 bases; unmatched bases: 10. The CDR3 nucleotides are TGTGCCAGCAGCAGCTTAGGGGGCAGGGTCTCTGGAAACACCATATATTTT. This sequence encodes CASSSLGGRVSGNTIYF.

This clonotype was counted between two and nine times. The chain is built from TRBV12-3 or TRBV12-4 and TRBJ2-7, with 9 bases aligning to TRBD1. The CDR3 is 16 amino acids. V lost 6 bases, J lost 2 bases, and 11 bases stayed unmatched. This chain's CDR3 is CASSSTGTGTPYEQYF. The CDR3 DNA sequence: TGTGCCAGCAGCTCAACCGGGACAGGGACGCCCTACGAGCAGTACTTC.

The rearrangement joins TRBV3-1 to TRBJ2-1; no clear D gene. V gave up 3 bases and J gave up 6 bases, with 9 bases separating them. Per germline, CDR1 LGHDT and CDR2 YNNKEL (reference sequence). CDR3 size: 13 residues. CDR3 region: CASSHLGSNEQFF. The CDR3 DNA reads as TGTGCCAGCAGCCACCTGGGTAGCAATGAGCAGTTCTTC.